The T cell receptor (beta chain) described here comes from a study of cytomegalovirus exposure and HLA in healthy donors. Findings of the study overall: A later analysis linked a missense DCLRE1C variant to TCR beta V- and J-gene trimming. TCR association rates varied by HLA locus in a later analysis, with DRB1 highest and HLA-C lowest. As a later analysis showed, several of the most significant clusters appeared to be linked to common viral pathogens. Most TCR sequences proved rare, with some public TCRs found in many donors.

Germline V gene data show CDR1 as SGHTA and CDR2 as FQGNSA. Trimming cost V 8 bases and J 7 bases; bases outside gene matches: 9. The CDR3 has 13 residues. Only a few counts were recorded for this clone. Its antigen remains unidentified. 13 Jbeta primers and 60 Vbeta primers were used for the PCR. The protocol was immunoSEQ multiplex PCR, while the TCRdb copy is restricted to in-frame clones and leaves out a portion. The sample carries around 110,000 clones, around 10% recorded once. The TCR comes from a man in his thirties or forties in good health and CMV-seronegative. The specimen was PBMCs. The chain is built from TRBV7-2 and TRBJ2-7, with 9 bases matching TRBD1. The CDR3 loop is CASGGQGVWEQYF. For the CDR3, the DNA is TGTGCCAGCGGGGGACAGGGCGTCTGGGAGCAGTACTTC.